This T cell receptor (beta chain) was identified in a study of monozygotic twins with inflammatory bowel disease. Whole-study results and caveats: Evidence failed to back one strong IBD-linked signal or clonotype. The data offered no way to tell different T cell subtypes apart.

TCRdb re-called the 5' RACE reads and shows each CDR3 protein once, DNA omitted. This sample's clone table lists approximately 300,000 distinct CDR3 sequences. The CDR3 runs to 16 residues. The germline CDR1 and CDR2 sequences are SQVTM and ANQGSEA. Unsorted whole blood yielded the total RNA, with T cells left unselected. On this clonotype itself: Its antigen remains unidentified.

The chain recombines TRBV29-1 with TRBJ2-2; TCRdb's D gene call, TRBD1, goes unchecked for lack of DNA. Sample: blood. The sequence came from a human donor with ulcerative colitis or Crohn's disease, or a healthy co-twin of an affected twin (not recorded which). CDR3 region: CSVEDPLGSDTGELFF.